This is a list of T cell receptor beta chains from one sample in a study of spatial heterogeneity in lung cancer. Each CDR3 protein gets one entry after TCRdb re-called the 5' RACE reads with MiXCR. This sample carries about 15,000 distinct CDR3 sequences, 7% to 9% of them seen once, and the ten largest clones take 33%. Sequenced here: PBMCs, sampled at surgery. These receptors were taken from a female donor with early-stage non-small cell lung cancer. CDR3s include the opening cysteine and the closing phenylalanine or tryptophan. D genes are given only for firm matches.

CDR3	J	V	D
CASLPRGGLRTNEKLFF	TRBJ1-4	TRBV11-2	.
CASSSVRGGGTGSNTGELFF	TRBJ2-2	TRBV28	TRBD1
CASSLERYGYTF	TRBJ1-2	TRBV6-2/TRBV6-3	.
CASRTSGRYNEQFF	TRBJ2-1	TRBV27	TRBD2
CSVAGGPEAFF	TRBJ1-1	TRBV29-1	TRBD1
CSTRADYGYTF	TRBJ1-2	TRBV20-1	.
CASSFRGSGGARNEQFF	TRBJ2-1	TRBV7-9	TRBD2
CSGLSGSYEQYF	TRBJ2-7	TRBV20-1	.
CASREHLLYGYTF	TRBJ1-2	TRBV6-1	.
CSVGRGAGQPQHF	TRBJ1-5	TRBV29-1	.
CASSYASGSTDTQYF	TRBJ2-3	TRBV6-6	TRBD2
CASSLDRYEQYF	TRBJ2-7	TRBV5-1	.
CASSDSNSGRNEQFF	TRBJ2-1	TRBV6-4	TRBD2
CSARDLGAASTDTQYF	TRBJ2-3	TRBV20-1	.
CASSDGRLAETQYF	TRBJ2-5	TRBV2	TRBD2
CASSLAPPQEEQFF	TRBJ2-1	TRBV5-1	.
CASSEPPVETQYF	TRBJ2-5	TRBV10-2	.
CASSGGTGGSYEQYF	TRBJ2-7	TRBV6-5	TRBD1
CAISLAGVRGTQYF	TRBJ2-3	TRBV10-3	TRBD2
CASIMDRGQFF	TRBJ2-1	TRBV6-1	TRBD1